Listed below are T cell receptor beta chains from one sample, sequenced in a study of blood T cell repertoires in COVID-19. Method: immunoSEQ multiplex PCR; TCRdb's copy keeps in-frame clones and lacks some. The sample contains about 240,000 clones, approximately 90% of which appear only once. The sequenced material came from peripheral blood. These TCRs come from a woman between 45 and 65 years old with COVID-19, enrolled during active disease. CDR3s include the opening cysteine and the closing phenylalanine or tryptophan. Each record gives: D gene, J gene, V gene, clone size, CDR3 protein, CDR3 DNA. A D gene is named only where the DNA matches it firmly. Clone size is not always given. Where it is, it says once, few, many or a class for expanded clones.

TRBD1 TRBJ2-1 TRBV7-6 - CASSFTGGSYNEQFF TGTGCCAGCAGTTTTACAGGGGGGTCCTACAATGAGCAGTTCTTC
- TRBJ2-3 TRBV5-5 - CASSLFPADTQYF TGTGCCAGCAGCTTGTTCCCCGCAGATACGCAGTATTTT
- TRBJ1-2 TRBV12-3/TRBV12-4 once CASSYRQDYGYTF TGTGCCAGCAGTTACAGACAGGACTATGGCTACACCTTC
TRBD2 TRBJ2-2 TRBV3-1/TRBV3-2 - CASSQGLAGGRNTGELFF TGTGCCAGCAGCCAAGGGTTAGCGGGGGGGCGAAACACCGGGGAGCTGTTTTTT
- TRBJ1-5 TRBV4-3 - CASSQRGGNQPQHF TGCGCCAGCAGCCAACGAGGTGGCAATCAGCCCCAGCATTTT
- TRBJ2-7 TRBV23-1 - CAAGPCTSTYEQYF TGCGCCGCGGGGCCCTGTACTAGTACCTACGAGCAGTACTTC
- TRBJ2-3 TRBV7-8 - CASSLGPLAGATDTQYF TGTGCCAGCAGCTTGGGGCCCCTGGCAGGGGCAACAGATACGCAGTATTTT
TRBD1 TRBJ2-7 TRBV6-6 - CASSWTPGQGGYEQYF TGTGCCAGCAGTTGGACGCCGGGACAGGGGGGCTACGAGCAGTACTTC
- TRBJ1-4 TRBV4-3 - CASSQDRSAFNEKLFF TGCGCCAGCAGCCAAGATCGATCAGCGTTTAATGAAAAACTGTTTTTT
- TRBJ1-1 TRBV6-2/TRBV6-3 - CASRPDPEWAEAFF TGTGCCAGCAGACCTGACCCCGAGTGGGCAGAAGCTTTCTTT
TRBD1 TRBJ2-4 TRBV9 - CASSADRGRNIQYF TGTGCCAGCAGCGCGGACAGGGGGCGAAACATTCAGTACTTC
TRBD1 TRBJ2-1 TRBV11-2 - CASSPDRGGEQFF TGTGCCAGCAGCCCGGACAGGGGGGGAGAGCAGTTCTTC
TRBD1 TRBJ1-4 TRBV19 - CASTRDRGREKLFF TGTGCCAGTACCCGGGACAGGGGGCGAGAAAAACTGTTTTTT
TRBD1 TRBJ1-5 TRBV4-1 few CASSQERQGGQPQHF TGCGCCAGCAGCCAAGAGAGACAGGGGGGTCAGCCCCAGCATTTT
TRBD1 TRBJ1-3 TRBV9 - CASSVEGDSFGGNTIYF TGTGCCAGCAGCGTAGAGGGGGACAGTTTCGGAGGAAACACCATATATTTT
TRBD1 TRBJ1-1 TRBV11-2 - CASSLQGVMNTEAFF TGTGCCAGCAGCTTACAGGGGGTGATGAACACTGAAGCTTTCTTT
- TRBJ1-5 TRBV19 - CASSGGTLRSQPQHF TGTGCCAGTAGTGGGGGGACCCTCCGAAGTCAGCCCCAGCATTTT
TRBD1 TRBJ2-5 TRBV12-5 - CASGLVLQGVETQYF TGTGCTAGTGGTTTGGTACTACAGGGGGTGGAGACCCAGTACTTC
- TRBJ1-1 TRBV18 - CASSPDIEAFF TGTGCCAGCTCACCGGACATTGAAGCTTTCTTT
- TRBJ1-2 TRBV15 - CATSRVTGQYGYTF TGTGCCACCAGCAGAGTTACAGGACAGTATGGCTACACCTTC
TRBD2 TRBJ2-7 TRBV5-4 - CASSLVSGGLYEQYF TGTGCCAGCAGCTTGGTTAGCGGGGGACTATACGAGCAGTACTTC
- TRBJ1-5 TRBV2 - CASSPGSLSQPQHF TGTGCCAGCAGCCCAGGGTCCTTATCTCAGCCCCAGCATTTT
- TRBJ2-3 TRBV19 - CASSIGSSTDTQYF TGTGCCAGTAGTATAGGTTCTTCCACAGATACGCAGTATTTT
TRBD1 TRBJ2-7 TRBV30 - CATRTGLNEQYF TGTGCCACACGGACAGGGTTGAACGAGCAGTACTTC
TRBD1 TRBJ2-7 TRBV6-6 - CASSTGTGREQYF TGTGCCAGCAGTACCGGGACAGGGCGCGAGCAGTACTTC
- TRBJ1-3 TRBV28 once CASRPGRVGGNTIYF TGTGCCAGCAGACCAGGGAGGGTGGGAGGAAACACCATATATTTT
- TRBJ1-2 TRBV5-1 - CASSPKPQGPYGYTF TGCGCCAGCAGCCCCAAGCCCCAGGGTCCCTATGGCTACACCTTC
- TRBJ1-2 TRBV5-4 - CASSSTNQPTGYGYTF TGTGCCAGCAGCTCTACTAACCAGCCCACGGGGTATGGCTACACCTTC